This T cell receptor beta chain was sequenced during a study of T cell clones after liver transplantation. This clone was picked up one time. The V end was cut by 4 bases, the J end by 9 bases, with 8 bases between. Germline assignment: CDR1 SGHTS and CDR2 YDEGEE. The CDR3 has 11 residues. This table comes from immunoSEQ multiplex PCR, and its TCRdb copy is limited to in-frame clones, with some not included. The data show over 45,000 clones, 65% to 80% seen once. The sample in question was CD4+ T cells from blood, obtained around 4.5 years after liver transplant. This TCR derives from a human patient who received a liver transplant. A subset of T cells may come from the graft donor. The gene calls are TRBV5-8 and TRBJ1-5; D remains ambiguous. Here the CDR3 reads CASSRTRPQHF. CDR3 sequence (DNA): TGTGCCAGCAGCCGAACAAGGCCCCAGCATTTT.